A single sample is the source of the 15 T cell receptor beta chains below, sequenced in a study of control samples from healthy donors and cancer patients. Assay: immunoSEQ multiplex PCR; the TCRdb copy retains only in-frame clones and omits some. Among some 150,000 clones listed, about 94% were seen once. The source material was blood. The receptors stem from a middle-aged man in good health.

This chain links TRBV5-6 with TRBJ2-3; D is undetermined. V lost 1 base to trimming and J lost 0 bases, with 6 bases between them. This CDR3 is 14 amino acids long. Germline V lookup: CDR1 SGHDT, CDR2 YYEEEE. The DNA for the CDR3 is TGTGCCAGCAGCTTGCCCGCTAGCACAGATACGCAGTATTTT. It codes for CASSLPASTDTQYF.

The table lists this clone with a few counts. The J gene is TRBJ1-6, the V gene TRBV4-1; D not certain. The CDR3 has 16 residues. Germline V lookup: CDR1 MGHRA, CDR2 YSYEKL. V was pared by 1 base and J by 5 bases, with 12 bases between. CDR3: CASSQVVSPDNSPLHF. As DNA, the CDR3 is TGCGCCAGCAGCCAAGTTGTATCGCCTGATAATTCACCCCTCCACTTT.

This clone has only one observation. This chain links TRBV5-1 with TRBJ1-2; no firm D call. Looked up from germline, CDR1 is SGHRS and CDR2 is YFSETQ. V dropped 4 bases and J dropped 4 bases, with 11 bases sitting between them. This CDR3 contains 13 residues. The chain's CDR3 is CASSREGSYGYTF. CDR3 nucleotides: TGCGCCAGCAGCCGGGAAGGTAGCTATGGCTACACCTTC.

The V call is TRBV12-5, the J call TRBJ1-5, with 8 nucleotides matching TRBD1. The V gene's germline CDR1 is LGHNT and CDR2 FRNRAP. The trim removed 0 bases at V and 2 bases at J, leaving 9 bases unmatched. This CDR3 has 18 residues. This CDR3 is CASGLVLGTGIRNQPQHF. Written as DNA, the CDR3 is TGTGCTAGTGGTTTGGTACTCGGGACAGGTATTCGCAATCAGCCCCAGCATTTT.

In its sample, this clone was seen once. This sequence joins TRBV19 and TRBJ1-3, with D unclear. The CDR3 length is 15 residues. Deletions cut 3 bases from V and 0 bases from J, with 9 bases between. Germline assignment: CDR1 LNHDA and CDR2 SQIVND (reference sequence). The CDR3 sequence is CASSISAYSGNTIYF. CDR3 sequence (DNA): TGTGCCAGTAGTATTTCCGCGTACTCTGGAAACACCATATATTTT.

The rearrangement links TRBV5-6 to TRBJ1-2, with TRBD1 matching over 8 bases. Losses at the gene ends were 4 bases for V and 4 bases for J; bases not matched to a gene: 15. This CDR3 is 17 amino acids long. From germline, CDR1 is SGHDT and CDR2 YYEEEE. In DNA, the CDR3 is TGTGCCAGCAGCCCACGCCGGACAGGGAGGGGAAGCTATGGCTACACCTTC. This gives the protein CASSPRRTGRGSYGYTF.

This rearrangement joins TRBV7-8 to TRBJ1-6; possible D gene TRBD1, 6 bases. Deletions cut 5 bases from V and 8 bases from J, with 16 bases between. Germline V lookup: CDR1 SGHVS, CDR2 FQNEAQ. The CDR3 contains 15 residues. The CDR3 nucleotides read TGTGCCAGCAGCCCAAGGACAGCGCGAGATTCACCCCTCCACTTT. Amino acid sequence: CASSPRTARDSPLHF.

The sample holds a few counts of this clone. The V call is TRBV6-5, the J call TRBJ2-1, with D hard to call. The CDR3 loop spans 11 amino acids. The ends were cut back, 7 bases at V and 5 bases at J, with 6 bases in the middle. Per the germline V gene, CDR1 is MNHEY and CDR2 is SVGAGI. This CDR3 is CASKYNNEQFF. The CDR3, as DNA: TGTGCCAGCAAGTATAACAATGAGCAGTTCTTC.

The chain's CDR3 is CASLQGTTNEKLFF. The CDR3 DNA reads TGTGCCAGCCTACAGGGAACAACTAATGAAAAACTGTTTTTT. The rearrangement uses TRBV28 and TRBJ1-4, with D maybe TRBD1 (6 bases). From germline, CDR1 is MDHEN and CDR2 SYDVKM. V was trimmed by 8 bases and J by 0 bases, leaving 10 bases between them. This CDR3 comprises 14 residues.

The gene calls are TRBV5-1 and TRBJ2-1; D possibly uses TRBD1 or TRBD2 (5 bases each). The germline V gene has CDR1 SGHRS and CDR2 YFSETQ. The length of the CDR3 is 16 residues. V shed 0 bases and J shed 1 base, with 11 bases lying between them. CDR3 sequence (DNA): TGCGCCAGCAGCTTGGGCCAGGGAGTGTCCTACAATGAGCAGTTCTTC. Its protein product is CASSLGQGVSYNEQFF.

The V gene is TRBV6-5, the J gene TRBJ1-2; 7 positions agree with TRBD1. With V trimmed by 2 bases and J by 5 bases, 5 bases remained unmatched. Per the germline V gene, CDR1 is MNHEY and CDR2 is SVGAGI. The CDR3 runs 14 residues. The chain's CDR3 is CASSYQGTVYGYTF. The CDR3 region has the DNA TGTGCCAGCAGTTACCAGGGGACAGTTTATGGCTACACCTTC.

J is TRBJ1-6 and V is TRBV14, with 7 bases aligning to TRBD1. CDR3 size: 15 residues. V dropped 4 bases and J dropped 6; count of bases not matched to a gene: 6. Germline V CDR1 and CDR2: SGHDN, FVKESK. The CDR3 sequence: CASSLRDSLNSPLHF. CDR3 DNA: TGTGCCAGCAGCCTCCGGGACAGCCTTAATTCACCCCTCCACTTT.

V usage is TRBV30 and J usage is TRBJ1-4; TRBD1 might be the D (5 bases). The CDR3 consists of 14 residues. The germline V and J ends were trimmed by 1 base and 5 bases, with 11 bases remaining between them. Looked up from germline, CDR1 is GTSNPN and CDR2 is SVGIG (reference sequence). The CDR3 reads CAWSGGSGNEKLFF. The CDR3 DNA follows: TGTGCCTGGAGTGGGGGGTCGGGGAATGAAAAACTGTTTTTT. Filled out from reference TRBV30 and TRBJ1-4, the complete variable domain reads SQTIHQWPATLVQPVGSPLSLECTVEGTSNPNLYWYRQAAGRGLQLLFYSVGIGQISSEVPQNLSASRPQDRQFILSSKKLLLSDSGFYLCAWSGGSGNEKLFFGSGTQLSVL.

The chain employs TRBV19 and TRBJ2-3, with 10 bases lining up with TRBD1. The trim removed 5 bases at V and 3 bases at J, leaving 8 bases unmatched. Germline CDR1 and CDR2: LNHDA and SQIVND (reference sequence). The CDR3 has 16 amino acids. Here the CDR3 DNA reads TGTGCCAGTAGTCCAGACAGGGGGCCTAGGACAGATACGCAGTATTTT. This translates into CASSPDRGPRTDTQYF.

The chain employs TRBV4-1 and TRBJ1-6; D remains unclear. The CDR3 loop spans 15 amino acids. CDR1 and CDR2 (germline): MGHRA, YSYEKL. V lost 0 bases and J 8 bases, leaving 11 bases between the germline ends. CDR3 sequence (DNA): TGCGCCAGCAGCCAAGATTCAAATCGATATTCACCCCTCCACTTT. Translation: CASSQDSNRYSPLHF.